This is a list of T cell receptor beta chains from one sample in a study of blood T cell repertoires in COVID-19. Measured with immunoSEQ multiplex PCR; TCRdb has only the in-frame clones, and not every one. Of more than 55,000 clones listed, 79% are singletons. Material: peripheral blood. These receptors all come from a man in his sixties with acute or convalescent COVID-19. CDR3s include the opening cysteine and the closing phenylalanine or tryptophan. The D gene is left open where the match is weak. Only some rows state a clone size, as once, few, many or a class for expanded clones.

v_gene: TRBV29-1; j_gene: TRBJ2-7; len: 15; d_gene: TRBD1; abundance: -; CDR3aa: CSVENPGTGADEQYF; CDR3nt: TGCAGCGTTGAAAACCCCGGGACAGGGGCGGACGAGCAGTACTTC
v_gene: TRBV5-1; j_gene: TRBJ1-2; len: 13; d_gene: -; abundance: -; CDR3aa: CASSLAQAHGYTF; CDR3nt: TGCGCCAGCAGCTTGGCCCAGGCTCATGGCTACACCTTC
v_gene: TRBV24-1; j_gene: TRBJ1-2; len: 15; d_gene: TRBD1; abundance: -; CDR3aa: CATSEADREVGGYTF; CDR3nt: TGTGCCACCAGTGAGGCGGACAGGGAGGTCGGTGGCTACACCTTC
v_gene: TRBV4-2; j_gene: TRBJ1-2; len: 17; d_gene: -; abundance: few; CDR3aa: CASSRGDPQARGYGYTF; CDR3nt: TGTGCCAGCAGCCGAGGAGATCCCCAGGCCCGGGGCTATGGCTACACCTTC
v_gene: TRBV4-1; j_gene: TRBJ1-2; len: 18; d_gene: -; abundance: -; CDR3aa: CASSQPVRIRGADYGYTF; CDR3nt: TGCGCCAGCAGCCAGCCCGTACGAATCAGGGGCGCGGACTATGGCTACACCTTC
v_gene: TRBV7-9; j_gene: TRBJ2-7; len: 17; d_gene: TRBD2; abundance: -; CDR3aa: CASSPTGGGGSSYEQYF; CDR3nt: TGTGCCAGCAGCCCTACTGGGGGGGGTGGTTCCTCCTACGAGCAGTACTTC
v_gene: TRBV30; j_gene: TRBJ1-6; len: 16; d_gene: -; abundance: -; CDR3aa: CAWSARDRGAYSPLHF; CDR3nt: TGTGCCTGGAGCGCCCGGGACCGCGGGGCCTATTCACCCCTCCACTTT
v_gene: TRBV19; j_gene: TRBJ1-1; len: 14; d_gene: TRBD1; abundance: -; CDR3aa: CASRQGNFDTEAFF; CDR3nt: TGTGCCAGTCGACAGGGGAATTTTGACACTGAAGCTTTCTTT
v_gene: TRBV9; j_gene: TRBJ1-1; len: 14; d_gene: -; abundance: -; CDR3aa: CASSAEGRATEAFF; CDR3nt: TGTGCCAGCAGCGCCGAAGGGCGGGCCACTGAAGCTTTCTTT
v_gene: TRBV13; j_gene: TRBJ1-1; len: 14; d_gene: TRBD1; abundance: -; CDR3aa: CASSPSPGQVEAFF; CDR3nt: TGTGCCAGCAGCCCTAGTCCGGGACAGGTTGAAGCTTTCTTT
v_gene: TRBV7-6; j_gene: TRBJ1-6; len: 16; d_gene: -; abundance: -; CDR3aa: CASSLLSGTQNSPLHF; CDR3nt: TGTGCCAGCAGCTTACTTAGTGGGACACAGAATTCACCCCTCCACTTT
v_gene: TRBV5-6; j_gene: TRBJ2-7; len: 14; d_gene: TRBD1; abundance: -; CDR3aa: CASSWGTGAYEQYF; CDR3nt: TGTGCCAGCAGCTGGGGGACAGGTGCCTACGAGCAGTACTTC
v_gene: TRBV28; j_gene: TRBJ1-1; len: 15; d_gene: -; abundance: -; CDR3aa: CASSLGARGNTEAFF; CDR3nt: TGTGCCAGCAGTTTAGGGGCCAGGGGAAACACTGAAGCTTTCTTT
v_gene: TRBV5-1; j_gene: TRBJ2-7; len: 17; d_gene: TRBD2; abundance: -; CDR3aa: CASSPQWGAAGEHEQYF; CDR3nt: TGCGCCAGCAGCCCGCAATGGGGGGCAGCGGGGGAGCACGAGCAGTACTTC
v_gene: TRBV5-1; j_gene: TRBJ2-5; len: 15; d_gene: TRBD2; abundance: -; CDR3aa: CASSLSAGGQETQYF; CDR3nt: TGCGCCAGCAGCTTATCAGCGGGGGGGCAAGAGACCCAGTACTTC
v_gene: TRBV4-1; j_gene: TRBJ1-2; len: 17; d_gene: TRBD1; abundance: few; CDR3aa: CASSQRSSGTANYGYTF; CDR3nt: TGCGCCAGCAGCCAACGATCTTCCGGGACAGCTAACTATGGCTACACCTTC
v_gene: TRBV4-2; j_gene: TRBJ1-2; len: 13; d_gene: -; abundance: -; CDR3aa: CASSQDLGRGYTF; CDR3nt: TGTGCCAGCAGCCAAGATCTTGGCAGGGGCTACACCTTC
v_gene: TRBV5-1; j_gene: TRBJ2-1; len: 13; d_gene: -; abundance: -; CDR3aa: CASSSGLDNEQFF; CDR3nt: TGCGCCAGCAGCTCCGGACTGGACAATGAGCAGTTCTTC
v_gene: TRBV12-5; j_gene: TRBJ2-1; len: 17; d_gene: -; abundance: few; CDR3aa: CASGLVTSLGGGYEQFF; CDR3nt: TGTGCTAGTGGTTTGGTAACTTCTTTGGGGGGGGGCTATGAGCAGTTCTTC
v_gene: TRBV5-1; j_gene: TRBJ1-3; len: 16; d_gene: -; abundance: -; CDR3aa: CASSLASTLSGNTIYF; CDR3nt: TGCGCCAGCAGCTTGGCGTCGACACTCTCTGGAAACACCATATATTTT
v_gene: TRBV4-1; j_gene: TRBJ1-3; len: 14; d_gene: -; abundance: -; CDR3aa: CASSQGLSGNTIYF; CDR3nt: TGCGCCAGCAGCCAGGGACTCTCTGGAAACACCATATATTTT
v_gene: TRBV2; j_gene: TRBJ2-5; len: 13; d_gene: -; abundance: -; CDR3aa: CASNSGSQETQYF; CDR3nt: TGTGCCAGCAATTCCGGTTCCCAAGAGACCCAGTACTTC
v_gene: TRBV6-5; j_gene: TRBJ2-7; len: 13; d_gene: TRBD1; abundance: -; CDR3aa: CASQTGGRYEQYF; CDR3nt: TGTGCCAGTCAGACAGGGGGTAGATACGAGCAGTACTTC
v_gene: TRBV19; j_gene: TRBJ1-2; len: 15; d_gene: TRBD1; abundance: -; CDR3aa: CASRVPGQGNYGYTF; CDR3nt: TGTGCCAGTAGGGTCCCGGGACAGGGGAACTATGGCTACACCTTC
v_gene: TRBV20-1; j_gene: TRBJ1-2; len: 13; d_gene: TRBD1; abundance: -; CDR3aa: CSASGTEEYGYTF; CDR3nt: TGCAGTGCTAGTGGGACAGAAGAGTATGGCTACACCTTC
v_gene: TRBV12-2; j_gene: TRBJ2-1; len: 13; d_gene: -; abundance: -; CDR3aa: CASRSPAAIEQFF; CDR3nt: TGTGCAAGTCGCTCGCCGGCGGCGATTGAGCAGTTCTTC
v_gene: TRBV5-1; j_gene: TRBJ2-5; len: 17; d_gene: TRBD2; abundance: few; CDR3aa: CASSLGTSGGAAETQYF; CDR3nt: TGCGCCAGCAGCCTCGGGACTAGCGGGGGGGCCGCGGAGACCCAGTACTTC
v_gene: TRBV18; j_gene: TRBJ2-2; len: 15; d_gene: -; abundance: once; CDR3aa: CASSQEQGVGGELFF; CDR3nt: TGTGCCAGCTCACAGGAACAGGGCGTCGGCGGGGAGCTGTTTTTT
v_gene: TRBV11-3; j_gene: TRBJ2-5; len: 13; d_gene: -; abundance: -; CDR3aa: CASSPPGGETQYF; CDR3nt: TGTGCCAGCAGCCCCCCGGGTGGCGAGACCCAGTACTTC
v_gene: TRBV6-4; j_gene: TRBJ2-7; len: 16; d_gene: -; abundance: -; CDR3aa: CASSEFGRGSSYEQYF; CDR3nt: TGTGCCAGCAGTGAATTTGGGCGGGGCTCCTCCTACGAGCAGTACTTC
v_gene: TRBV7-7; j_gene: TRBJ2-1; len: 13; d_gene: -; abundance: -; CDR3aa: CASSLRGKNEQFF; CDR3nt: TGTGCTAGCAGCTTAAGGGGAAAGAATGAGCAGTTCTTC
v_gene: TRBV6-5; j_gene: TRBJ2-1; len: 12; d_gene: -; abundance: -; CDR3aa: CASRLVRNEQFF; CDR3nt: TGTGCCAGCAGACTAGTCCGCAATGAGCAGTTCTTC
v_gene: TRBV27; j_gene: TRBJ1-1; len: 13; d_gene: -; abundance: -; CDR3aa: CASSYRGMTEAFF; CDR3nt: TGTGCCAGCAGTTATAGGGGAATGACTGAAGCTTTCTTT
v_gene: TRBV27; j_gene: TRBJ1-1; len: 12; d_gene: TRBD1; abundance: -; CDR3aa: CASTSRQGRAFF; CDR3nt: TGTGCCAGCACCTCCCGACAGGGTAGAGCTTTCTTT
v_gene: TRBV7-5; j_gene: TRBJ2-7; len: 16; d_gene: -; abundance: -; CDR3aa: CVRSLVAVRPSYEQYF; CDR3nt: TGTGTCAGAAGCTTAGTAGCGGTCAGGCCCTCCTACGAGCAGTACTTC
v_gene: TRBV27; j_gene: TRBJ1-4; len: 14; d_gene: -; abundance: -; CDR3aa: CASSPGIVNEKLFF; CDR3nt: TGTGCCAGCAGTCCCGGTATAGTTAATGAAAAACTGTTTTTT
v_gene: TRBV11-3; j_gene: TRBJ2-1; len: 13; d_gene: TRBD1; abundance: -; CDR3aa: CASSLDRGQEQFF; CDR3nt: TGTGCCAGCAGCTTAGATAGGGGACAGGAGCAGTTCTTC
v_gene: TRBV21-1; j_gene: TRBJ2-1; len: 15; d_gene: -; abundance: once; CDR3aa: CASPGGGGAVKEQFF; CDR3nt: TGTGCCAGCCCAGGAGGCGGGGGGGCGGTAAAGGAGCAGTTCTTC
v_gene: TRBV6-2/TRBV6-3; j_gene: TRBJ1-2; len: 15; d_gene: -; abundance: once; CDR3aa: CASSYSRVSDYGYTF; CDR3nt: TGTGCCAGCAGTTACTCACGGGTATCTGACTATGGCTACACCTTC
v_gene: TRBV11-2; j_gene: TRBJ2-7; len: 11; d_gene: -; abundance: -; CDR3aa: CASSLTYEQYF; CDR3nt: TGTGCCAGCAGCCTGACTTACGAGCAGTACTTC
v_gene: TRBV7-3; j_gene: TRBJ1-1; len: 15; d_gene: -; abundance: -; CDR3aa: CASSLIHGGNTEAFF; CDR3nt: TGTGCCAGCAGCTTAATACACGGGGGGAACACTGAAGCTTTCTTT
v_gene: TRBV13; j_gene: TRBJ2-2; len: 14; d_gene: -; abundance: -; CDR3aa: CASSLGGVTGELFF; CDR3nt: TGTGCCAGCAGCTTAGGAGGGGTAACCGGGGAGCTGTTTTTT
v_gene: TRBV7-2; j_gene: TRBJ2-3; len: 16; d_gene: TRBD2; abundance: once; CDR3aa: CASSGGLAGVRDTQYF; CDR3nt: TGTGCCAGCAGCGGGGGACTAGCGGGGGTACGGGATACGCAGTATTTT
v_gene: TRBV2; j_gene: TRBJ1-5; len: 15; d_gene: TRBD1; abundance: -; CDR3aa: CASARDRVSNQPQHF; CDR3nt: TGTGCCAGCGCCAGGGACAGGGTTAGCAATCAGCCCCAGCATTTT
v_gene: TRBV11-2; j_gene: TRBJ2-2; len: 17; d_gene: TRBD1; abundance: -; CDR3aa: CASSLNGGTGRTGELFF; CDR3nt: TGTGCCAGCAGCTTAAATGGCGGGACAGGGCGAACCGGGGAGCTGTTTTTT
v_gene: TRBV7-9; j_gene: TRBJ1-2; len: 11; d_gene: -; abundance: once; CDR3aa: CASSLLRGYTF; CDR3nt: TGTGCCAGCAGCCTCCTCCGGGGCTACACCTTC
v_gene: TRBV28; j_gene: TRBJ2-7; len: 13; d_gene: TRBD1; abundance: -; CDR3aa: CASSSQGPGEQYF; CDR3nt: TGTGCCAGCAGTTCACAGGGGCCGGGGGAGCAGTACTTC
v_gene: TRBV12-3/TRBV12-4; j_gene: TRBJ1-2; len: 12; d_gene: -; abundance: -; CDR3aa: CASSFRGGGYTF; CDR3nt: TGTGCCAGCAGTTTTCGGGGAGGGGGCTACACCTTC
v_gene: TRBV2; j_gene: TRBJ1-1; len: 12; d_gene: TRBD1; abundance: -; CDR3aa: CASSDRQGQAFF; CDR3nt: TGTGCCAGCAGTGATCGACAGGGACAAGCTTTCTTT
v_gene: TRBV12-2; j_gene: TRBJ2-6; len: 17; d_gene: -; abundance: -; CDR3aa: CASRLVQTDTGANVLTF; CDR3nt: TGTGCAAGTCGCTTAGTTCAGACGGACACTGGGGCCAACGTCCTGACTTTC
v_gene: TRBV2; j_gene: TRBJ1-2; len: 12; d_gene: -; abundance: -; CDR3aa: CASSAANYGYTF; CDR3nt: TGTGCCAGCAGTGCGGCTAACTATGGCTACACCTTC
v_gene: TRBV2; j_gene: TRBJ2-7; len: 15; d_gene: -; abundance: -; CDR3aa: CASSFQGIRAYEQYF; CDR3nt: TGTGCCAGCAGCTTTCAGGGGATTAGGGCCTACGAGCAGTACTTC
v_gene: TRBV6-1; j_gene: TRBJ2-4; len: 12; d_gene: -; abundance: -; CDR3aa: CASSEAVRNQYF; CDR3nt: TGTGCCAGCAGTGAAGCGGTCAGAAATCAGTACTTC
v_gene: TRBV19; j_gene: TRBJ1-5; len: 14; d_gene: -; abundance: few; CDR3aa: CASTALEGGQPQHF; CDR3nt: TGTGCCAGTACCGCCTTGGAGGGTGGACAGCCCCAGCATTTT
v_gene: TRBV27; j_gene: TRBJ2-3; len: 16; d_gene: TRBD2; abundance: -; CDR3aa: CASSLRALGGSDTQYF; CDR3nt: TGTGCCAGCAGTTTAAGGGCCCTGGGGGGGTCAGATACGCAGTATTTT
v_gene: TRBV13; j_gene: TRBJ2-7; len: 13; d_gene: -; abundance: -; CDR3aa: CASSLAGYYEQYF; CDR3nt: TGTGCCAGCAGCTTGGCGGGGTACTACGAGCAGTACTTC
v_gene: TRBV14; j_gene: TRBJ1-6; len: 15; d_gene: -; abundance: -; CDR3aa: CASSHGAWGGSPLHF; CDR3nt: TGTGCCAGCAGCCACGGTGCTTGGGGAGGTTCACCCCTCCACTTT
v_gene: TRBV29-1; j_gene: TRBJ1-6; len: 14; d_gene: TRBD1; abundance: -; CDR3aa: CSAGTGGNDSPLHF; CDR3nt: TGCAGCGCCGGGACAGGGGGTAATGATTCACCCCTCCACTTT